This entry features one TCR beta chain sequence. What antigen it recognizes has not been identified. Base qualities were left out, and no much larger clone turns up one base away. One collaborating source in Seattle enrolled patients while the patients were actively infected and followed the patients over time throughout the course of disease. Collaborating institutions collected whole blood in K2EDTA tubes following their own protocols. For TCRbeta analysis, collaborator samples were shipped as frozen whole blood, as isolated PBMCs, or as DNA extracted from either sample type. The data belong to a study of blood T cell repertoires in COVID-19 (dated by TCRdb to 2020 to 2022). Regarding the study in general: Samples from collaborators originated in the United States, Italy and Spain and spanned both the acute and convalescent phases of COVID-19. The prospective study material was composed of cDNA or gDNA derived from T cells, B-cell-depleted T cells, or PBMCs. Deeply sampled blood TCRbeta repertoires from subjects exposed to, actively infected with, or recovered from COVID-19 were included in the dataset. The repertoires were released in a freely available public database intended as a resource for research on the immune response to SARS-CoV-2. The samples were drawn from two sources: the first 160 participants of the ongoing ImmuneRACE study, and 1,000 to 1,500 subjects contributed by 6 global collaborators. The sample metadata nearly always contained a de-identified subject ID, COVID-19 status, age in years and sex. HLA class I and class II types, where available, came from metadata supplied by the sample provider rather than from assay-based typing. The research as a whole found: How much clinical and demographic metadata was included differed by source and by participant, and the metadata was provided uncurated.

TCRbeta CDR3 regions were amplified from genomic DNA using the immunoSEQ Assay, a bias-controlled multiplex PCR. The paper's data handling went like this. Within the assay, amplification of reference gene primers was used to estimate how many nucleated cells each sample contained. To quantify the absolute abundance of each unique TCRbeta CDR3 rearrangement, sequence reads were collapsed and filtered. Productive Simpson clonality was computed per sample as the square root of Simpson's diversity index over productive rearrangements. Sourced from immuneACCESS, this table was stored by TCRdb with only in-frame sequences that have V and J called. A share of the clones is absent; for the studies checked, an unresolved V gene accounts for under half, and the remainder has no known explanation. That table is the source of V, J and clone size, and D and trimming were worked out from the DNA. The sample yields 150,000 to 200,000 clones; about 90% were counted once. The ten largest clonotypes hold approximately 11% of the sample.

CDR1 SGHRS and CDR2 YFSETQ are derived from the germline V gene. CDR3 length: 16 amino acids, cysteine to phenylalanine. Only the CDR3 region is kept as DNA, spanning 48 bases read in frame from base 1. The germline ends are 23 bases apart after V is trimmed by 4 bases and J by 6 bases. The sequencing sample was made of peripheral blood. The chain couples TRBV5-1 to TRBJ2-7, with TRBD1 tentatively as D gene (6 bases match). The source is an older woman with COVID-19, enrolled during active disease. The nucleotide sequence reads as follows: TGCGCCAGCAGCCGATCCGGGACACGGGGAATAGGCGAGCAGTACTTC. Its protein reads: CASSRSGTRGIGEQYF.